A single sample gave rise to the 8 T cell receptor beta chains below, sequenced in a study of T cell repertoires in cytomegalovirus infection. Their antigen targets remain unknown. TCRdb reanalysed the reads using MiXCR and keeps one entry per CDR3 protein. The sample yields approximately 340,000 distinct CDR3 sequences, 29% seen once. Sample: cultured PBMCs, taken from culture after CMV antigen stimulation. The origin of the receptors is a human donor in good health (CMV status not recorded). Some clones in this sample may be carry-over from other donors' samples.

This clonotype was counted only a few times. CDR3 sequence: CASSIMSSYNSPLHF. CDR3 DNA: TGTGCCAGTAGTATAATGAGCTCCTATAATTCACCCCTCCACTTT. This chain joins TRBV19 and TRBJ1-6; D unclear. The CDR3 contains 15 residues. Deletions cut 2 bases from V and 0 bases from J, with 5 bases between. The germline V gene has CDR1 LNHDA and CDR2 SQIVND (reference sequence).

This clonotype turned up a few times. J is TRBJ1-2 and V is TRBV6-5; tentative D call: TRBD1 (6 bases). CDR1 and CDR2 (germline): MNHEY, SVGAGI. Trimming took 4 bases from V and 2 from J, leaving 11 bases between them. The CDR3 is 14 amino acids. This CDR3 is CASSSSTGNYGYTF. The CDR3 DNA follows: TGTGCCAGCAGTTCGTCGACAGGAAACTATGGCTACACCTTC.

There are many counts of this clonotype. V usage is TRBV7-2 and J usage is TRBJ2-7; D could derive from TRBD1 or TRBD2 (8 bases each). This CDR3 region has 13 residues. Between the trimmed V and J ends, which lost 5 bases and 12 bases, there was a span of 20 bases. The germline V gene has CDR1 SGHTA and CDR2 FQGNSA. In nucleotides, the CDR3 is TGTGCCAGCAGCCAGGGGGCGGGAGGTCTACCGTACTTC. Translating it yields CASSQGAGGLPYF.

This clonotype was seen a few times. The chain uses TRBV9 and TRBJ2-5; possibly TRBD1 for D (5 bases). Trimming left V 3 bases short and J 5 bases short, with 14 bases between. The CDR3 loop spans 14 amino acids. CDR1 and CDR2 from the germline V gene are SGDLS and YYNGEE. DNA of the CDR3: TGTGCCAGCAGCGGAGGACCCTCAGGGGAGACCCAGTACTTC. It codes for CASSGGPSGETQYF. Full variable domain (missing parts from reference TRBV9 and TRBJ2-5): DSGVTQTPKHLITATGQRVTLRCSPRSGDLSVYWYQQSLDQGLQFLIQYYNGEERAKGNILERFSAQQFPDLHSELNLSSLELGDSALYFCASSGGPSGETQYFGPGTRLLVL.

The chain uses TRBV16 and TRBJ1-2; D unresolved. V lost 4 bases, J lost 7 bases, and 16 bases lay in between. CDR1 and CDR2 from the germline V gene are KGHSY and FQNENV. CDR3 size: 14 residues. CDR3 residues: CASSPLREVIGYTF. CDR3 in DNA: TGTGCCAGCAGCCCCCTACGTGAGGTGATTGGCTACACCTTC.

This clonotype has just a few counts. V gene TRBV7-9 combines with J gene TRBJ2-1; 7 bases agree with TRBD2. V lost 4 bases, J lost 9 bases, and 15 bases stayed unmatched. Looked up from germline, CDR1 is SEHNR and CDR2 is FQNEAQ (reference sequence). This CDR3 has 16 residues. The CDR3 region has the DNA TGTGCCAGCAGCTCCCTCCGGGTTGGGCGGGGGTTTGAGCAGTTCTTC. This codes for CASSSLRVGRGFEQFF.

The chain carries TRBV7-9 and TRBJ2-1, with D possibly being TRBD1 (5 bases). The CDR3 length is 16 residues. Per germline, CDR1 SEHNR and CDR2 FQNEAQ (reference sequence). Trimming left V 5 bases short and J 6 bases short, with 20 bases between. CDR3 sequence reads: CASSPKRGSIGNEQFF. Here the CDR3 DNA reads TGTGCCAGCAGCCCAAAAAGGGGCTCAATAGGCAATGAGCAGTTCTTC.

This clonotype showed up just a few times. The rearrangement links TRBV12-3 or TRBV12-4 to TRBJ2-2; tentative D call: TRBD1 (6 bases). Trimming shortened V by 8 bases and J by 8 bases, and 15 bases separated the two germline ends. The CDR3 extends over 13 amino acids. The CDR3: CASQGITWGELFF. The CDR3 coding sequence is TGTGCCAGCCAGGGGATTACGTGGGGGGAGCTGTTTTTT.